This TCR beta chain was captured in a study of blood T cell repertoires in COVID-19. Turning to the study itself: There were acute and convalescent COVID-19 samples, and they came from the United States, Italy and Spain. PBMCs, B-cell-depleted T cells, or T cells provided the cDNA or gDNA that made up the material.

Germline-derived CDR1 and CDR2 are GTSNPN and SVGIG (reference sequence). CDR3 size: 12 residues. The V and J ends lost 2 bases and 6 bases respectively, with 10 bases between them. In the source study's methods: The authors estimated nucleated cell counts from reference gene primer amplification. Libraries were prepared by immunoSEQ multiplex PCR; TCRdb keeps only in-frame clonotypes and omits some of them. The DNA gave D and trimming, while V, J and clone size come from that table. The sample holds 110,000 or so clones, more than 80% seen once. Specimen: peripheral blood. The sequence was obtained from a woman in her forties or fifties with acute or convalescent COVID-19. V and J are TRBV30 and TRBJ1-2, with no clear D. CDR3 loop: CAWSFDGDGYTF. The CDR3 nucleotides read TGTGCCTGGAGTTTTGACGGGGATGGCTACACCTTC.